This TCR beta chain is from a study of metastatic and nonmetastatic thyroid tumors. Across the whole study: Comparison of repertoires was carried out across blood and tumor or nodule tissue from malignant and benign thyroid patients.

Among the patients, none had received any treatment before thyroid surgery. Broader study findings: Significantly greater TCR beta diversity was reportedly found in malignant thyroid tumors than in benign nodules (in blood and tumor).

Trimming stripped 3 bases from V and 5 bases from J, with 14 bases between. The germline V gene has CDR1 MNHNS and CDR2 SASEGT. The CDR3 has 15 residues. This clone was detected only a few times. Its antigen is undetermined. How the authors handled the data: Between-group CDR3 differences, defined by clinicopathological status, yielded a distant-metastasis classifier for papillary thyroid cancer. From the PCR reads, TCRdb re-called clones with MiXCR. None of the V and J calls come from the authors' own analysis; TCRdb made them. The sample lists around 21,000 clones; 20% to 25% were seen once. The sequence was obtained from a male donor with papillary thyroid cancer or a benign thyroid nodule (not recorded which). Some clones in this sample may be carry-over from other donors' samples. Sequencing used blood. The chain employs TRBV6-1 and TRBJ1-5; no clear D. Here the CDR3 reads CASSDSREPYQPQHF. The CDR3 DNA follows: TGTGCCAGCAGTGACAGCCGGGAGCCTTATCAGCCCCAGCATTTT.